This T cell receptor (beta chain) was identified in a study of beta chain features in type 1 diabetes. Concerning this clone: What it binds is not known.

Expressed TCRB transcripts got sequenced, as all isolated RNA was reverse transcribed. The table came from immunoSEQ multiplex PCR; TCRdb's copy has only in-frame clones and leaves some out. Of 600,000 to 650,000 clones detected, roughly a sixth appear once; the ten largest clones hold more than 0.08%. The study, taken as a whole, reports: Shortening that was moderate but significant affected the TCRB CDR3s of Type 1 diabetes patients in all four CD4+ subsets.

The V gene lost 5 bases and the J gene lost 5 bases, with 9 bases spanning the gap. In germline, CDR1 is MNHEY, CDR2 SVGAGI. The CDR3 extends over 12 amino acids. Sequences were obtained from naive CD4+ T cells from blood. This chain joins TRBV6-5 and TRBJ2-5; D remains ambiguous. This TCR derives from a man between 18 and 35 years old in good health. CDR3 protein: CASSERAETQYF. CDR3 DNA sequence: TGTGCCAGCAGTGAACGAGCGGAGACCCAGTACTTC.